This T cell receptor beta chain was captured by sequencing in a study of blood T cell repertoires in COVID-19. Whole-study context: The samples span acute and convalescent COVID-19 from the United States, Italy and Spain. The analysed material was cDNA or gDNA that came from T cells, B-cell-depleted T cells, or PBMCs.

Patients of the Seattle cohort, enrolled during active infection, were followed longitudinally. The data were produced by immunoSEQ multiplex PCR, yet TCRdb's version contains in-frame clones alone and is incomplete. Among around 140,000 clones listed, around 88% were seen once. The sequencing sample was made of peripheral blood. The sequence was obtained from a man aged 60 to 69 with COVID-19, enrolled during active disease.

CDR3 bases: TGTGCCAGCAGCCAGGGAGTGCTGAATGAAAAACTGTTTTTT. The encoded protein is CASSQGVLNEKLFF. The chain employs TRBV3-1 (or the pseudogene TRBV3-2) and TRBJ1-4; unclear D gene. V lost 3 bases, J lost 5 bases, and 10 bases lay in between. There are 14 residues in the CDR3. CDR1 is LGHDT, CDR2 YNNKEL, per germline (reference sequence).